The 29 T cell receptor beta chains below come from one sample, sequenced in a study of monozygotic twins with inflammatory bowel disease. TCRdb reanalyzed the 5' RACE reads, giving one entry per CDR3 protein sequence and no DNA. The table for this sample gives over 100,000 distinct CDR3 sequences. The sequencing sample was made of blood. The source of these receptors is a human donor with ulcerative colitis or Crohn's disease, or a healthy co-twin of an affected twin (not recorded which).

V gene TRBV7-8 combines with J gene TRBJ2-5; TCRdb selects TRBD1, and the lack of DNA leaves this call unchecked. From germline, CDR1 is SGHVS and CDR2 FQNEAQ. The CDR3 contains 15 residues. The CDR3 spells CASRQDPGSRETQYF.

The chain employs TRBV7-3 and TRBJ2-1; TCRdb reports TRBD2, a call that lacks DNA to check it against. This CDR3 has 15 amino acids. Germline V lookup: CDR1 SGHTA, CDR2 FQGTGA. The CDR3 loop reads CASSLSLAGDNEQFF.

The CDR3 protein is CASSLLGGDTEAFF. This rearrangement joins TRBV5-1 to TRBJ1-1; lacking DNA, the TRBD1 call made by TCRdb goes unchecked. CDR1 and CDR2 (germline): SGHRS, YFSETQ. This CDR3 contains 14 residues.

V usage is TRBV20-1 and J usage is TRBJ1-6; TCRdb picks TRBD1, but there is no DNA to check that call. Germline CDR1 is DFQATT and CDR2 is SNEGSKA (reference sequence). The CDR3 is made up of 16 amino acids. The CDR3 sequence: CSASPWKGARDSPLHF.

The chain carries TRBV5-6 and TRBJ2-5. This CDR3 is 12 amino acids long. Per germline, CDR1 SGHDT and CDR2 YYEEEE. CDR3 amino acids: CASSLLQETQYF.

The J gene is TRBJ2-7, the V gene TRBV15; TCRdb designates TRBD2, a call that cannot be tested without DNA. Germline values: CDR1 LNHNV, CDR2 YYDKDF (reference sequence). This CDR3 has 16 amino acids. The CDR3 sequence is CATSIKGRFFSYEQYF.

The chain carries TRBV9 and TRBJ2-5; without DNA, the TCRdb call of TRBD1 cannot be checked. Germline V gene data show CDR1 as SGDLS and CDR2 as YYNGEE. The CDR3 has 16 amino acids. The CDR3 here is CASSIPSGTAGETQYF.

The rearrangement uses TRBV28 and TRBJ1-1. Germline V gene lookup returns CDR1 MDHEN and CDR2 SYDVKM. CDR3 length equals 13 residues. CDR3: CASKLPEGTEAFF. Full variable domain (missing parts from reference TRBV28 and TRBJ1-1): DVKVTQSSRYLVKRTGEKVFLECVQDMDHENMFWYRQDPGLGLRLIYFSYDVKMKEKGDIPEGYSVSREKKERFSLILESASTNQTSMYLCASKLPEGTEAFFGQGTRLTVV.

The CDR3: CASSPFSQGVGETQYF. V is TRBV18 and J is TRBJ2-5; TCRdb calls TRBD1, which cannot be checked without DNA. This CDR3 is 16 amino acids long. The germline CDR1 and CDR2 sequences are KGHSH and LQKENI.

The chain recombines TRBV20-1 with TRBJ2-3; TCRdb names TRBD1, which stays unverified in the absence of DNA. The germline V gene has CDR1 DFQATT and CDR2 SNEGSKA (reference sequence). The CDR3 is 15 residues long. CDR3 sequence reads: CSASWGGDTTDTQYF.

The CDR3 reads CASSLVGGQGSEQYF. This chain connects TRBV7-2 to TRBJ2-7; TCRdb proposes TRBD1, but this gene call is untestable without DNA. The CDR3 covers 15 residues. The germline V gene encodes CDR1 SGHTA and CDR2 FQGNSA.

The chain combines TRBV4-1 with TRBJ1-2; TCRdb's assignment of TRBD1 cannot be checked, as there is no DNA. Per the germline V gene, CDR1 is MGHRA and CDR2 is YSYEKL. CDR3 size: 17 residues. The CDR3: CASSQPPGTGLSMSYTF.

V usage is TRBV5-5 and J usage is TRBJ2-7; TCRdb names TRBD2, which stays unverified in the absence of DNA. The germline V gene encodes CDR1 SGHKS and CDR2 YYEKEE (reference sequence). CDR3 length: 15 residues. The CDR3 protein is CASSLAPSGIYEQYF.

The genes are TRBV20-1 and TRBJ2-7; checking the TCRdb D call of TRBD1 is not possible without DNA. This CDR3 is 18 amino acids long. Germline V CDR1 and CDR2: DFQATT, SNEGSKA (reference sequence). CDR3: CSATPRPTGGRREYEQYF.

This sequence joins TRBV28 and TRBJ2-5; lacking DNA, the TRBD1 call made by TCRdb goes unchecked. Germline V CDR1 and CDR2: MDHEN, SYDVKM. This CDR3 comprises 12 residues. The CDR3 reads CASRQGQETQYF. Full variable domain (outside the CDR3, taken from reference TRBV28 and TRBJ2-5): DVKVTQSSRYLVKRTGEKVFLECVQDMDHENMFWYRQDPGLGLRLIYFSYDVKMKEKGDIPEGYSVSREKKERFSLILESASTNQTSMYLCASRQGQETQYFGPGTRLLVL.

The chain combines TRBV28 with TRBJ2-7; absent DNA, TCRdb's TRBD2 call cannot be checked. CDR1 is MDHEN, CDR2 SYDVKM, per germline. The CDR3 runs to 15 residues. The CDR3 spells CASSSLAVPSYEQYF.

CDR3 sequence: CASSLAQRTDTQYF. The chain recombines TRBV12-3 or TRBV12-4 with TRBJ2-3. The CDR3 sequence is 14 residues long.

This chain joins TRBV3-1 and TRBJ1-2. Germline assignment: CDR1 LGHDT and CDR2 YNNKEL (reference sequence). This CDR3 is 15 amino acids long. The CDR3 loop reads CASSPDSSSNYGYTF.

This rearrangement joins TRBV12-3 or TRBV12-4 to TRBJ2-2; checking the TCRdb D call of TRBD2 is not possible without DNA. This CDR3 comprises 13 residues. The CDR3 sequence is CASSPSRTGELFF.

The V gene is TRBV5-6, the J gene TRBJ2-3; TCRdb's assignment of TRBD1 cannot be checked, as there is no DNA. The CDR3 is made up of 14 amino acids. Germline V gene lookup returns CDR1 SGHDT and CDR2 YYEEEE. CDR3 in amino acids: CASSFTGGSDTQYF.

The chain couples TRBV11-1 to TRBJ1-4; the D call from TCRdb, TRBD1, cannot be confirmed without DNA. This CDR3 contains 13 residues. The V gene's germline CDR1 is SGHAT and CDR2 FQDESV (reference sequence). This chain's CDR3 is CASSRNRHEKLFF.

This sequence joins TRBV7-8 and TRBJ2-1. Germline V gene data show CDR1 as SGHVS and CDR2 as FQNEAQ. The CDR3 is made up of 14 amino acids. CDR3: CASSLVGRHNEQFF.

The V call is TRBV6-5, the J call TRBJ2-1; with no DNA, the TCRdb D assignment of TRBD2 cannot be verified. This CDR3 contains 13 residues. Per germline, CDR1 MNHEY and CDR2 SVGAGI. The CDR3 spells CASRLGGYNEQFF.

This chain links TRBV11-2 with TRBJ1-4. CDR1 is SGHAT, CDR2 FQNNGV, per germline. There are 14 residues in the CDR3. Here the CDR3 reads CASSLEAGLKKLFF. Complete variable domain (other parts from reference TRBV11-2 and TRBJ1-4): EAGVAQSPRYKIIEKRQSVAFWCNPISGHATLYWYQQILGQGPKLLIQFQNNGVVDDSQLPKDRFSAERLKGVDSTLKIQPAKLEDSAVYLCASSLEAGLKKLFFGSGTQLSVL.

This chain uses TRBV6-5 with TRBJ1-4. The CDR3 runs 14 residues. The V gene's germline CDR1 is MNHEY and CDR2 SVGAGI. The CDR3 spells CASSYEGVSEKLFF.

This CDR3 is CASSPGGRGAYEQYF. The rearrangement links TRBV12-3 or TRBV12-4 to TRBJ2-7; TCRdb's D gene call, TRBD2, goes unchecked for lack of DNA. The CDR3 consists of 15 residues.

The rearrangement uses TRBV4-2 and TRBJ2-1; TCRdb selects TRBD1, and the lack of DNA leaves this call unchecked. The CDR3 totals 16 residues. CDR1 is LGHNA and CDR2 is YNFKEQ in the germline V gene. CDR3 in amino acids: CASSPGQGEAYNEQFF.

The chain employs TRBV14 and TRBJ1-3; TCRdb indicates TRBD1, and absent DNA this call remains unverified. The germline gives CDR1 SGHDN, CDR2 FVKESK. The length of the CDR3 is 15 residues. CDR3 region: CASSRDRSSGNTIYF.

The chain has TRBV28 and TRBJ1-1. Germline CDR1 is MDHEN and CDR2 is SYDVKM. This CDR3 is built from 12 residues. The CDR3 loop reads CASSLSRAEAFF.